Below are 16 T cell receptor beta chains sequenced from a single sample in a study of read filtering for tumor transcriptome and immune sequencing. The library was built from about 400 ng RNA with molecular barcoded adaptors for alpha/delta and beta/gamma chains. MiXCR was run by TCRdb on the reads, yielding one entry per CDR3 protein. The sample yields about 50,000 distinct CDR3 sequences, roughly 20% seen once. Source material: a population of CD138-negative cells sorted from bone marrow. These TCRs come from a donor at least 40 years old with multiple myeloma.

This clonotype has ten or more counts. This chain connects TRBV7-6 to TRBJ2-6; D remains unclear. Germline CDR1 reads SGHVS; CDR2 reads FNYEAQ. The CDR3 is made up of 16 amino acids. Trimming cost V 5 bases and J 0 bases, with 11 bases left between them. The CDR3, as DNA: TGTGCCAGCAGCGCTCGACGTTTCTCTGGGGCCAACGTCCTGACTTTC. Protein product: CASSARRFSGANVLTF.

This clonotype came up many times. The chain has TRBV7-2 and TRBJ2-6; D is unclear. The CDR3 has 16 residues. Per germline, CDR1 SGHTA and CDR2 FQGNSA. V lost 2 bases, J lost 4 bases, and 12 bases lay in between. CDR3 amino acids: CASSLYKGFGANVLTF. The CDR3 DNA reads TGTGCCAGCAGCTTATACAAAGGGTTCGGGGCCAACGTCCTGACTTTC.

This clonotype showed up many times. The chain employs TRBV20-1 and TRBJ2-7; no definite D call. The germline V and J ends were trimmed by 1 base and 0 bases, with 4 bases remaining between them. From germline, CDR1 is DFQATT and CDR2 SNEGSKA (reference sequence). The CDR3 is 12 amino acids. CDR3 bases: TGCAGTGCTAGAGGCTTCTCCTACGAGCAGTACTTC. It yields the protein CSARGFSYEQYF.

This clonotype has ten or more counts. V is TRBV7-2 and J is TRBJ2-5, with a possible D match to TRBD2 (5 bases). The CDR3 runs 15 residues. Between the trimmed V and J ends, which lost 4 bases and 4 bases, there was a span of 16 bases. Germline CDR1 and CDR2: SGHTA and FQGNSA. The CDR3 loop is CASSSTPPEGETQYF. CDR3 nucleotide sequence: TGTGCCAGCAGCTCCACCCCCCCCGAGGGAGAGACCCAGTACTTC.

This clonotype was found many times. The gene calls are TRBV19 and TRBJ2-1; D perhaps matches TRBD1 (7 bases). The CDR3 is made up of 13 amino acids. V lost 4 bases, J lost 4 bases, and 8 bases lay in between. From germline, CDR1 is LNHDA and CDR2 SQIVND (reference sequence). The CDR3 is CASSTGGYNEQFF. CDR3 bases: TGTGCCAGTAGTACAGGGGGGTACAATGAGCAGTTCTTC.

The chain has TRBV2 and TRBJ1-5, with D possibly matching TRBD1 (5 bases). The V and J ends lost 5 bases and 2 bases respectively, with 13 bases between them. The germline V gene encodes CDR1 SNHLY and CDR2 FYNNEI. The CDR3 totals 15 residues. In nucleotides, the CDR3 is TGTGCCAGCAGTCTGTCTCGAGGGGGCAATCAGCCCCAGCATTTT. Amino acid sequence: CASSLSRGGNQPQHF.

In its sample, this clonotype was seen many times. CDR3 DNA: TGCAGCGTTGAAGAAGTAGGGGCCCACGAGCAGTACTTC. This encodes CSVEEVGAHEQYF. The V and J genes are TRBV29-1 and TRBJ2-7, with D perhaps matching TRBD1 (5 bases). Per the germline V gene, CDR1 is SQVTM and CDR2 is ANQGSEA. V dropped 0 bases and J dropped 5 bases, with 11 bases sitting between them. This CDR3 spans 13 amino acids.

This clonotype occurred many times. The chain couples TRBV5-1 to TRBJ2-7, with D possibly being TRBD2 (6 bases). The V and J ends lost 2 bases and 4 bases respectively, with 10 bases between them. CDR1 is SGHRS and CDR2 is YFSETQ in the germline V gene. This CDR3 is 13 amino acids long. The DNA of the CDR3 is TGCGCCAGCAGCTTCGGAGGGAAGTACGAGCAGTACTTC. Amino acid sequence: CASSFGGKYEQYF.

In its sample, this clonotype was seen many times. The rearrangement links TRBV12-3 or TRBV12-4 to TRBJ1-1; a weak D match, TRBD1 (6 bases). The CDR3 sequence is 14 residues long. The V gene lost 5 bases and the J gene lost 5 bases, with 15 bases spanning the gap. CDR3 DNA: TGTGCCAGCAGTGCCTACAGGGAGGAGACTGAAGCTTTCTTT. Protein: CASSAYREETEAFF.

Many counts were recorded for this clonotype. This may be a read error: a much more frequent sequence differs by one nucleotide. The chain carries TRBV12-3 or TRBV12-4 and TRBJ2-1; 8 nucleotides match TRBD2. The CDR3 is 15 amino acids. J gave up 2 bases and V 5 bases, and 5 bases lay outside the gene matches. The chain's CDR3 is CASSLCGRTYNEQFF. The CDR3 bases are TGTGCCAGCAGTCTTTGCGGGAGGACCTACAATGAGCAGTTCTTC.

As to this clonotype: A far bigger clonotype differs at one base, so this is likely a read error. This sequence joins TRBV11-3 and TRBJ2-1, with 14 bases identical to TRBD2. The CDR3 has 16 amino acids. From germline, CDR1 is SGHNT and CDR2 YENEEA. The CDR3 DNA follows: TGTGCCAGCAGCTTAGAGGGGACTAGCGGGAGTAATGGGCAGTTCTTC. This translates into CASSLEGTSGSNGQFF.

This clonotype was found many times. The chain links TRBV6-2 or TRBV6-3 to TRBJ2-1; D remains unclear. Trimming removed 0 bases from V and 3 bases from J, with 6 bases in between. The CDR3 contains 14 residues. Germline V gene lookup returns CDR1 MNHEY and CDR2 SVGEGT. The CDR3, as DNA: TGTGCCAGCAGTTACTCTGGCTTCTACAATGAGCAGTTCTTC. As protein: CASSYSGFYNEQFF.

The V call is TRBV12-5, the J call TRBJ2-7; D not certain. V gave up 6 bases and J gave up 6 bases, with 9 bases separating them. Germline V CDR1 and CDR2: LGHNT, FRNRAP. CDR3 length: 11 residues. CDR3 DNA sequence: TGTGCTAGTGGAATGGGGTCCGAGCAGTACTTC. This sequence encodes CASGMGSEQYF.

The CDR3 bases are TGTGCCAGCAGCGCGGGACTAGCTATCGAGACCCAGTACTTC. Its translation: CASSAGLAIETQYF. The chain carries TRBV7-2 and TRBJ2-5; 9 bases are shared with TRBD2. V gave up 5 bases and J gave up 5 bases; unmatched junction bases: 6. The CDR3 loop spans 14 amino acids. CDR1 and CDR2 from the germline V gene are SGHTA and FQGNSA.

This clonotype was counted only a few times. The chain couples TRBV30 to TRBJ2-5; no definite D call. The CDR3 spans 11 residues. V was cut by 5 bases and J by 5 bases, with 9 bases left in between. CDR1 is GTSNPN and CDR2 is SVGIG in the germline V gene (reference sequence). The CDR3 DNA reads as TGTGCCTGGGGTGACCCGGAGACCCAGTACTTC. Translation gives CAWGDPETQYF. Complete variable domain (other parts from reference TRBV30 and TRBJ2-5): SQTIHQWPATLVQPVGSPLSLECTVEGTSNPNLYWYRQAAGRGLQLLFYSVGIGQISSEVPQNLSASRPQDRQFILSSKKLLLSDSGFYLCAWGDPETQYFGPGTRLLVL.

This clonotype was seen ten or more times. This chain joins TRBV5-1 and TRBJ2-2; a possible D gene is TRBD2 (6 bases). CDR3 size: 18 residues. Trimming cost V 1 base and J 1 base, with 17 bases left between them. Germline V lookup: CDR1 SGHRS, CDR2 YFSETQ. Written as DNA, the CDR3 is TGCGCCAGCAGCTTGATGGGGGGAGCATTCCAGAACACCGGGGAGCTGTTTTTT. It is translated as CASSLMGGAFQNTGELFF.